Listed below are T cell receptor beta chains from one sample, sequenced in a study of T-cell memory formation after mild COVID-19. TCRdb fed the 5' RACE reads into MiXCR, producing one record per CDR3 protein. The sample has approximately 260,000 distinct CDR3 sequences, about 20% seen once. The sample was PBMCs or a T cell subset sorted from them (not recorded which). The receptor source for this set is a man aged 18 to 29 who had mild COVID-19 (a few samples of this study predate the infection). Cell type and time point are not known. Each CDR3 is given with its conserved first and last residue. Each record gives: CDR3 DNA, CDR3 protein, clone size, V gene, D gene, CDR3 length, J gene. A D gene is named only where the DNA matches it firmly. Clone sizes are given selectively: once, few, many, or a class where the clone is expanded.

CDR3 DNA: TGTGCCAGCAGCCCGGGACTAGCGTGGGGGGCCTTGGCAGATACGCAGTATTTT
CDR3 protein: CASSPGLAWGALADTQYF
clone size: .
V gene: TRBV11-3
D gene: TRBD2
CDR3 length: 18
J gene: TRBJ2-3

CDR3 DNA: TGTGCCAGCAGCTATAGGGGCTGGACCCCCAGCGCCGGGGAGCTGTTTTTT
CDR3 protein: CASSYRGWTPSAGELFF
clone size: few
V gene: TRBV7-9
D gene: .
CDR3 length: 17
J gene: TRBJ2-2

CDR3 DNA: TGTGCCAGCAGCTTTGGGACCCGGAGGGGACACGAGCAGTACTTC
CDR3 protein: CASSFGTRRGHEQYF
clone size: .
V gene: TRBV7-3
D gene: .
CDR3 length: 15
J gene: TRBJ2-7

CDR3 DNA: TGTGCCAGCAGTTACTCCCTGGACCAGCCCCAGCATTTT
CDR3 protein: CASSYSLDQPQHF
clone size: few
V gene: TRBV6-5
D gene: .
CDR3 length: 13
J gene: TRBJ1-5

CDR3 DNA: TGTGCCAGCAGCCAACAGGGGGCATTGGGAACTGAAGCTTTCTTT
CDR3 protein: CASSQQGALGTEAFF
clone size: .
V gene: TRBV14
D gene: TRBD1
CDR3 length: 15
J gene: TRBJ1-1

CDR3 DNA: TGTGCCAGCAGCTTAGTATCCAGCTACGATGAAAAACTGTTTTTT
CDR3 protein: CASSLVSSYDEKLFF
clone size: .
V gene: TRBV7-2
D gene: .
CDR3 length: 15
J gene: TRBJ1-4

CDR3 DNA: TGTGCCAGCAGTCCCGGACAGAGGTTGTGGGGCTACACCTTC
CDR3 protein: CASSPGQRLWGYTF
clone size: .
V gene: TRBV6-2/TRBV6-3
D gene: .
CDR3 length: 14
J gene: TRBJ1-2

CDR3 DNA: TGTGCCAGCAGCTCCACACAGGACTATGGCTACACCTTC
CDR3 protein: CASSSTQDYGYTF
clone size: .
V gene: TRBV13
D gene: .
CDR3 length: 13
J gene: TRBJ1-2

CDR3 DNA: TGTGCCAGCAGCATCCGGACCAGATCATCCCGCACAGATACGCAGTATTTT
CDR3 protein: CASSIRTRSSRTDTQYF
clone size: few
V gene: TRBV7-8
D gene: .
CDR3 length: 17
J gene: TRBJ2-3

CDR3 DNA: TGTGCCAGCAGCGTAGACAGGGAGGATGAAGCTTTCTTT
CDR3 protein: CASSVDREDEAFF
clone size: .
V gene: TRBV7-2
D gene: TRBD1
CDR3 length: 13
J gene: TRBJ1-1

CDR3 DNA: TGTGCCAGCAGCCTATTAGGGGGACAGGGGATGTTGGTTGGGTACAATGAGCAGTTCTTC
CDR3 protein: CASSLLGGQGMLVGYNEQFF
clone size: many
V gene: TRBV11-2
D gene: TRBD1
CDR3 length: 20
J gene: TRBJ2-1

CDR3 DNA: TGCGCCAGCAGCCAAGCGGAGAATAGCAATCAGCCCCAGCATTTT
CDR3 protein: CASSQAENSNQPQHF
clone size: .
V gene: TRBV4-1
D gene: .
CDR3 length: 15
J gene: TRBJ1-5

CDR3 DNA: TGTGCCAGCAGCACAGGGGGCTGGGGCAATGAGCAGTTCTTC
CDR3 protein: CASSTGGWGNEQFF
clone size: few
V gene: TRBV6-4
D gene: TRBD1
CDR3 length: 14
J gene: TRBJ2-1

CDR3 DNA: TGTGCCAGCACTATCTCGGACCCCCTAGAGACCCAGTACTTC
CDR3 protein: CASTISDPLETQYF
clone size: few
V gene: TRBV28
D gene: .
CDR3 length: 14
J gene: TRBJ2-5

CDR3 DNA: TGCGCCAGCAGCCTGGTACTAGCGGGGCCGTGGGAAGAGACCCAGTACTTC
CDR3 protein: CASSLVLAGPWEETQYF
clone size: .
V gene: TRBV5-1
D gene: TRBD2
CDR3 length: 17
J gene: TRBJ2-5

CDR3 DNA: TGTGCCAGCAGCCCAAGCGGGTTGCGCACAGATACGCAGTATTTT
CDR3 protein: CASSPSGLRTDTQYF
clone size: .
V gene: TRBV7-9
D gene: .
CDR3 length: 15
J gene: TRBJ2-3

CDR3 DNA: TGTGCCAGCAGCCGGAGTAGGGGAGATACGCAGTATTTT
CDR3 protein: CASSRSRGDTQYF
clone size: .
V gene: TRBV7-3
D gene: .
CDR3 length: 13
J gene: TRBJ2-3

CDR3 DNA: TGTGCCACCGCCGCCTATAGCTCCTACAATGAGCAGTTCTTC
CDR3 protein: CATAAYSSYNEQFF
clone size: .
V gene: TRBV15
D gene: .
CDR3 length: 14
J gene: TRBJ2-1

CDR3 DNA: TGTGCCAGCAGCTTCACAGGGGGAGGTTCACCCCTCCACTTT
CDR3 protein: CASSFTGGGSPLHF
clone size: .
V gene: TRBV7-9
D gene: TRBD1
CDR3 length: 14
J gene: TRBJ1-6

CDR3 DNA: TGCGCCAGCAGCTTGAACGCCGCAGCTAACTATGGCTACACCTTC
CDR3 protein: CASSLNAAANYGYTF
clone size: few
V gene: TRBV5-1
D gene: .
CDR3 length: 15
J gene: TRBJ1-2

CDR3 DNA: TGTGCCAGCAGTTACTCGAGGAGGGGGGAAAACATTCAGTACTTC
CDR3 protein: CASSYSRRGENIQYF
clone size: few
V gene: TRBV6-5
D gene: .
CDR3 length: 15
J gene: TRBJ2-4

CDR3 DNA: TGTGCCAGCAGCAATGGGCCCGTTGATGGCTACACCTTC
CDR3 protein: CASSNGPVDGYTF
clone size: .
V gene: TRBV6-5
D gene: .
CDR3 length: 13
J gene: TRBJ1-2

CDR3 DNA: TGCAGCGCAGCGCCTCGTGACAGGGTCGAAGCGCAGTTCTTC
CDR3 protein: CSAAPRDRVEAQFF
clone size: few
V gene: TRBV29-1
D gene: TRBD1
CDR3 length: 14
J gene: TRBJ2-1

CDR3 DNA: TGTGCCAGCAGTTACTCGGCCAGGGGCGCCTATAATTCACCCCTCCACTTT
CDR3 protein: CASSYSARGAYNSPLHF
clone size: .
V gene: TRBV6-5
D gene: .
CDR3 length: 17
J gene: TRBJ1-6

CDR3 DNA: TGCAGTGCCAGGGGCGGGGGGGCAAGGTACAATGAGCAGTTCTTC
CDR3 protein: CSARGGGARYNEQFF
clone size: .
V gene: TRBV20-1
D gene: TRBD2
CDR3 length: 15
J gene: TRBJ2-1

CDR3 DNA: TGTGCCATCAGTGACCCGGGACAAGAATACGAGCAGTACTTC
CDR3 protein: CAISDPGQEYEQYF
clone size: .
V gene: TRBV10-3
D gene: .
CDR3 length: 14
J gene: TRBJ2-7

CDR3 DNA: TGTGCCAGCAGTCCCCGGCGGTACCAAGAGACCCAGTACTTC
CDR3 protein: CASSPRRYQETQYF
clone size: .
V gene: TRBV27
D gene: .
CDR3 length: 14
J gene: TRBJ2-5

CDR3 DNA: TGTGCCAGCAGTTTATCCATGTCCCAGCCCCAGCATTTT
CDR3 protein: CASSLSMSQPQHF
clone size: .
V gene: TRBV12-3/TRBV12-4
D gene: .
CDR3 length: 13
J gene: TRBJ1-5

CDR3 DNA: TGTGCCAGCAGCTCCTGGGGGTCTAGCACAGATACGCAGTATTTT
CDR3 protein: CASSSWGSSTDTQYF
clone size: few
V gene: TRBV7-9
D gene: .
CDR3 length: 15
J gene: TRBJ2-3

CDR3 DNA: TGCGCCAGCAGCGGTAGCGGGGGTACGGAGACCCAGTACTTC
CDR3 protein: CASSGSGGTETQYF
clone size: few
V gene: TRBV5-1
D gene: TRBD2
CDR3 length: 14
J gene: TRBJ2-5

CDR3 DNA: TGTGCCAGCACCCCCGGGGGCGGGGTCAGGAACACTGAAGCTTTCTTT
CDR3 protein: CASTPGGGVRNTEAFF
clone size: .
V gene: TRBV7-9
D gene: .
CDR3 length: 16
J gene: TRBJ1-1

CDR3 DNA: TGTGCCAGTAGGCCTAATGGAGGAGGCCCCAATGAGCAGTTCTTC
CDR3 protein: CASRPNGGGPNEQFF
clone size: few
V gene: TRBV19
D gene: .
CDR3 length: 15
J gene: TRBJ2-1

CDR3 DNA: TGCAGTGCTGGCCAGACTAGCGTCGGGGAGACCCAGTACTTC
CDR3 protein: CSAGQTSVGETQYF
clone size: few
V gene: TRBV20-1
D gene: TRBD2
CDR3 length: 14
J gene: TRBJ2-5

CDR3 DNA: TGTGCCAGCAGTCACAGGGGAGGTTCTGAAGAGACCCAGTACTTC
CDR3 protein: CASSHRGGSEETQYF
clone size: .
V gene: TRBV6-6
D gene: .
CDR3 length: 15
J gene: TRBJ2-5

CDR3 DNA: TGTGCCTGGAGCCCGACCTTACTGTTCTCTGGGGCCAACGTCCTGACTTTC
CDR3 protein: CAWSPTLLFSGANVLTF
clone size: few
V gene: TRBV30
D gene: .
CDR3 length: 17
J gene: TRBJ2-6

CDR3 DNA: TGTGCCAGCTCACCCGGGACAGGGTTCATGGAGACCCAGTACTTC
CDR3 protein: CASSPGTGFMETQYF
clone size: few
V gene: TRBV18
D gene: TRBD1
CDR3 length: 15
J gene: TRBJ2-5